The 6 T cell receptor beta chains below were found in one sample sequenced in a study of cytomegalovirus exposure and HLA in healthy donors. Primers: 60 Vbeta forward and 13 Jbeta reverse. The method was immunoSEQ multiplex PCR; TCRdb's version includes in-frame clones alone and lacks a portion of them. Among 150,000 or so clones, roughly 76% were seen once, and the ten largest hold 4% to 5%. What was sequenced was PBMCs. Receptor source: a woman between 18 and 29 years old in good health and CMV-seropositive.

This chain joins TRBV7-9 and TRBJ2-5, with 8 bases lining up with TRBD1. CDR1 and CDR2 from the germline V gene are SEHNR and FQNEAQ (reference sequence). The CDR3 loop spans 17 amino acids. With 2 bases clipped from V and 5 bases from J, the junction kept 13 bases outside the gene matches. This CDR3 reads CASSLFRVRGPSETQYF. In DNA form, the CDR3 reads TGTGCCAGCAGCTTATTTAGGGTCAGGGGGCCCTCGGAGACCCAGTACTTC.

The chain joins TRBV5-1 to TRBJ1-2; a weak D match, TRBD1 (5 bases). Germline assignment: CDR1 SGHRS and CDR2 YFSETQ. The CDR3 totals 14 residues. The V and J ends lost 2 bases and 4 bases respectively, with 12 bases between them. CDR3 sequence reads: CASSFNSGPYGYTF. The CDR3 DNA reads TGCGCCAGCAGCTTTAATTCAGGGCCCTATGGCTACACCTTC.

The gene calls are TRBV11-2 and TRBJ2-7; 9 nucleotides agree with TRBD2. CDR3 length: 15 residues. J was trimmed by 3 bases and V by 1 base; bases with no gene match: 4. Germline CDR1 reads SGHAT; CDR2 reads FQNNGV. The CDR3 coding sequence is TGTGCCAGCAGCTTAGGTAGCGGGGGTTTCTACGAGCAGTACTTC. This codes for CASSLGSGGFYEQYF.

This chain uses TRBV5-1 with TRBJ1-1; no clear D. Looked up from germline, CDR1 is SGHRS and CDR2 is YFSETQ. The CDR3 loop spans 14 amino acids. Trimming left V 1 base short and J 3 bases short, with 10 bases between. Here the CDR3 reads CASSLLGRYTEAFF. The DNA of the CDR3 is TGCGCCAGCAGCTTGTTGGGCAGGTACACTGAAGCTTTCTTT.

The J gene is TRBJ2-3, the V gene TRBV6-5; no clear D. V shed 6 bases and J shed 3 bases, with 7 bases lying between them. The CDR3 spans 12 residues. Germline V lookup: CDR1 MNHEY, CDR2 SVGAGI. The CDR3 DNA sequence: TGTGCCAGCAGGCAGGCGACAGATACGCAGTATTTT. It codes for CASRQATDTQYF.

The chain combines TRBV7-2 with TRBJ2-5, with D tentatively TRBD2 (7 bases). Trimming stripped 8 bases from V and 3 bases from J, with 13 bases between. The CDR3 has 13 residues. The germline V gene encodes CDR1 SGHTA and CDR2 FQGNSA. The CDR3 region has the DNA TGTGCCAGCGGAAGGGGGGGGGAAGAGACCCAGTACTTC. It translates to CASGRGGEETQYF.